The present entry profiles one T cell receptor (beta chain) with its context. This sample was included in a study of CD8 T cells in Susac syndrome. Sequencing of TCR beta was carried out in blood CD8+ and CD4+ T cells. Stable or active relapsing-remitting multiple sclerosis, untreated and meeting revised McDonald criteria, defined the controls. TEMRA cells were FACS-enriched, and CD8+ and CD4+ T cells were isolated negatively. A quantity of about 0.5 to 1 ug RNA underwent reverse transcription using random hexamers. Across 54 Vbeta and 13 Jbeta, TCR beta CDR3 was amplified with immunoSEQ multiplex PCR. MiXCR, run by TCRdb on the immunoSEQ multiplex PCR reads, gives a single entry per CDR3 protein. The sample has about 430,000 distinct CDR3 sequences, approximately 85% seen once. This CDR3 region has 16 residues. Trimming left V 0 bases short and J 1 base short, with 12 bases between. Germline V gene lookup returns CDR1 LNHDA and CDR2 SQIVND (reference sequence).

V gene TRBV19 combines with J gene TRBJ1-1, with D perhaps matching TRBD1 (5 bases). The sequence was obtained from a human donor with multiple sclerosis. The sample comprised CD8+ T cells from PBMCs. The CDR3 bases are TGTGCCAGTAGTATAGAGCCGGGACGGTGGAACACTGAAGCTTTCTTT. As protein: CASSIEPGRWNTEAFF.